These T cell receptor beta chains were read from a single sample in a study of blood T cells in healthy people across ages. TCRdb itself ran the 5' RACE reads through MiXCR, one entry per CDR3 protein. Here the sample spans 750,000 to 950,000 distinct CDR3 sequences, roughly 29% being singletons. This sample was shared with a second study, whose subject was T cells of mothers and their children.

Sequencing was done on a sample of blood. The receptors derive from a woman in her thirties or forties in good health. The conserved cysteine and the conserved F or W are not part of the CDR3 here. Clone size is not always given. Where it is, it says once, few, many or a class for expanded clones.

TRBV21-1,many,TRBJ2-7,ASSNNKTSLYEQY
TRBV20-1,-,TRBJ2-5,SARDLLAGGQETQY
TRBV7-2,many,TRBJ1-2,ASSLAGGPYGYT
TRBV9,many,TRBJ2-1,ASSVGQGANEQF
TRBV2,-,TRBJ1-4,ASGGTAVGKLF
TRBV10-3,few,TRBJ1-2,AITSTGTDQSSRYGYT
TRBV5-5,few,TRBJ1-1,ASSLEIRVNTEAF
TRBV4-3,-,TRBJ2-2,ASSQVPTGELF
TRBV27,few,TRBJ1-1,ASSDRAPEEAF
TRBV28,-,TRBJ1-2,ASRKDPGGGYT
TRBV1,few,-,TSSQSGCEQY
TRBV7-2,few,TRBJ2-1,ASSLRDGTGDREQF
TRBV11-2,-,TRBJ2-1,ASSSIISGPYNEQF
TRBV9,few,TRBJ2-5,ASSQRGTSGGRETQY
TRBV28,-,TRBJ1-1,ASSLGPGITEAF
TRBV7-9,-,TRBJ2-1,ASSPPRASGGNEQF
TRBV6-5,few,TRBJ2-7,ASSYSSDRSYEQY